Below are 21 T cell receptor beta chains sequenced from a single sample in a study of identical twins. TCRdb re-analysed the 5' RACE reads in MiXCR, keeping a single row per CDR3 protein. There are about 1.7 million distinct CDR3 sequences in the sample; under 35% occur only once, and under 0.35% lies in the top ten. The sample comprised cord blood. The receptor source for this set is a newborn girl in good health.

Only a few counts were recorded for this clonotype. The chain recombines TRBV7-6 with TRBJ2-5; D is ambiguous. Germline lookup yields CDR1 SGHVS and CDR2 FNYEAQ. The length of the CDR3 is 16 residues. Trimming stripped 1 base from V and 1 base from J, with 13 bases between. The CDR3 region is CASSLESAHTQETQYF. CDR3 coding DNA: TGTGCCAGCAGCTTAGAATCGGCACACACCCAAGAGACCCAGTACTTC.

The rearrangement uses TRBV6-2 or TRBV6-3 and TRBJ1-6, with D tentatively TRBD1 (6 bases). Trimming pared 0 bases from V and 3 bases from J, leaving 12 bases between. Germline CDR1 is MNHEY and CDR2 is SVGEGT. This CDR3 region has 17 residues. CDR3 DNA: TGTGCCAGCAGTTACTCCCAGGGGAGGAACTATAATTCACCCCTCCACTTT. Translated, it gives CASSYSQGRNYNSPLHF.

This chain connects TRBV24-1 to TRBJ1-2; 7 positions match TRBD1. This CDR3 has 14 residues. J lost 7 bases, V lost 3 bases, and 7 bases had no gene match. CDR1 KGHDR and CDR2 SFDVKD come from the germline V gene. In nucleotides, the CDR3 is TGTGCCACCAGTGATATTGACAGGGCCTCTGGCTACACCTTC. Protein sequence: CATSDIDRASGYTF.

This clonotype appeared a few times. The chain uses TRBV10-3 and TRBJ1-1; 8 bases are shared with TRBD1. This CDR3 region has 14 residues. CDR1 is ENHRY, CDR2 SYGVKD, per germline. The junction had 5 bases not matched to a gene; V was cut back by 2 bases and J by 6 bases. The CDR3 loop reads CAISEGTGVSEAFF. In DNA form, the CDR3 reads TGTGCCATCAGTGAGGGGACAGGAGTGTCTGAAGCTTTCTTT.

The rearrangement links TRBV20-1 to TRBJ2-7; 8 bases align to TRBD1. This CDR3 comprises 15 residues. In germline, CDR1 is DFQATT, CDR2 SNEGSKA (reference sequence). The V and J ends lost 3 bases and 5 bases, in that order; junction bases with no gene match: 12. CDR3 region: CSARWIASGGHEQYF. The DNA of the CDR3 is TGCAGTGCTAGGTGGATAGCTTCAGGGGGCCACGAGCAGTACTTC.

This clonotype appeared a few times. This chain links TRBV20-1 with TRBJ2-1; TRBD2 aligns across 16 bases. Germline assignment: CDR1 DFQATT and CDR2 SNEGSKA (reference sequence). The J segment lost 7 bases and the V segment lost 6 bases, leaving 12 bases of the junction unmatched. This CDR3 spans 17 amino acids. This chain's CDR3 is CSATGTSGGAGRNEQFF. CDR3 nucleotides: TGCAGTGCCACCGGGACTAGCGGGGGGGCCGGAAGGAATGAGCAGTTCTTC.

The CDR3, as DNA: TGTGCCAGCAGTTACCCACAGGGTGGGGGTAGTCAGCCCCAGCATTTT. As protein: CASSYPQGGGSQPQHF. This sequence joins TRBV6-5 and TRBJ1-5; possible D gene TRBD1, 6 bases. CDR1 is MNHEY and CDR2 is SVGAGI in the germline V gene. CDR3 size: 16 residues. Deletions cut 2 bases from V and 6 bases from J, with 17 bases between.

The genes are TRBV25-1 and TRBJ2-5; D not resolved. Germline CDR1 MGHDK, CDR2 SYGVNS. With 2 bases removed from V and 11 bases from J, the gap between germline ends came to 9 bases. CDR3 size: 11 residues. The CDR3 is CASSEGFGQYF. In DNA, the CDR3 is TGTGCCAGCAGTGAAGGTTTCGGGCAGTACTTC. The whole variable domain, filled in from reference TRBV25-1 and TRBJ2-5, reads EADIYQTPRYLVIGTGKKITLECSQTMGHDKMYWYQQDPGMELHLIHYSYGVNSTEKGDLSSESTVSRIRTEHFPLTLESARPSHTSQYLCASSEGFGQYFGPGTRLLVL.

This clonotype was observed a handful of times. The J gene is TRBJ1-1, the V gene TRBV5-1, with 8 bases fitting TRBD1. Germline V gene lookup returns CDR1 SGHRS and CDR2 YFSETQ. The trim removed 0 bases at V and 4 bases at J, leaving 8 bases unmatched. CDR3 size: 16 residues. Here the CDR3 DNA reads TGCGCCAGCAGCTTGGCCTCGGACAGGGTTGGCACTGAAGCTTTCTTT. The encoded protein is CASSLASDRVGTEAFF.

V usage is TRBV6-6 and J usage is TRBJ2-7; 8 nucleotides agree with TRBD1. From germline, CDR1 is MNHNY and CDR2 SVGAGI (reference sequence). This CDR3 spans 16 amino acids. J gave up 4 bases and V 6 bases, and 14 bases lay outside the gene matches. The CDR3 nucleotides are TGTGCCAGCAGCCCTCTTCCCTCGACAGGGGAGTACGAGCAGTACTTC. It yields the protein CASSPLPSTGEYEQYF.

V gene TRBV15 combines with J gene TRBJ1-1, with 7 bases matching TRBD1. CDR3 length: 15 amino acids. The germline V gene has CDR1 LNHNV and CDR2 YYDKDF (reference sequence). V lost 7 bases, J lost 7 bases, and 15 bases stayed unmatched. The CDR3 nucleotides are TGTGCCACCATTGCGGGACAGACGCTTGGCGGTGAAGCTTTCTTT. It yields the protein CATIAGQTLGGEAFF.

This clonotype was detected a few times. The CDR3 reads CASSPVPGPRMTDTQYF. The CDR3 DNA sequence: TGTGCCAGCAGCCCAGTCCCTGGCCCGAGGATGACAGATACGCAGTATTTT. The J gene is TRBJ2-3, the V gene TRBV7-9; the D is unclear. Germline V CDR1 and CDR2: SEHNR, FQNEAQ (reference sequence). V gave up 5 bases and J gave up 3 bases, with 21 bases separating them. The CDR3 runs 17 residues.

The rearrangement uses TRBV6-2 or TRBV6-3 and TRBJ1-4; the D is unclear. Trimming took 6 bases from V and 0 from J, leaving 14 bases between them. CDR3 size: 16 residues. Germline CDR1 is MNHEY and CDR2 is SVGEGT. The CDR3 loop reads CASRDRYPATNEKLFF. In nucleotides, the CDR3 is TGTGCCAGCAGAGATCGGTATCCTGCAACTAATGAAAAACTGTTTTTT.

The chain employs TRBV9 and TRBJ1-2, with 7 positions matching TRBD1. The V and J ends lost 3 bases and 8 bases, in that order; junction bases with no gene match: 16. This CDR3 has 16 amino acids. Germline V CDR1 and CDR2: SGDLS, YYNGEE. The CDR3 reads CASSASRTGVSMGYTF. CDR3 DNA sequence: TGTGCCAGCAGCGCTAGCAGGACAGGAGTTTCTATGGGCTACACCTTC.

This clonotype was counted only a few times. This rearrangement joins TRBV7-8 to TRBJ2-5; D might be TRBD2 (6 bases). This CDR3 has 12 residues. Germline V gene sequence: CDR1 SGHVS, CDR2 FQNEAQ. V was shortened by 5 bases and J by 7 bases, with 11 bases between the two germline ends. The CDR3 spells CASSREFGTQYF. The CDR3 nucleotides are TGTGCCAGCAGCCGGGAGTTTGGGACCCAGTACTTC.

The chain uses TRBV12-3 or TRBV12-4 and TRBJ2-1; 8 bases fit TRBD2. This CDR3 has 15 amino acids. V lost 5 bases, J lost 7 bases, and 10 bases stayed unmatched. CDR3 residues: CASSATSGAGNEQFF. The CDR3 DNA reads TGTGCCAGCAGTGCAACTAGCGGAGCGGGGAATGAGCAGTTCTTC.

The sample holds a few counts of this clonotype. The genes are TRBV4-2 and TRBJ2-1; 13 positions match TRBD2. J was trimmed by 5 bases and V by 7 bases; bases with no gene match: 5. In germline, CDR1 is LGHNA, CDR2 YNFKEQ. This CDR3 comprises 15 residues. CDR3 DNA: TGTGCCAGCACCAGACTAGCGGGGGGTAACAATGAGCAGTTCTTC. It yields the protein CASTRLAGGNNEQFF.

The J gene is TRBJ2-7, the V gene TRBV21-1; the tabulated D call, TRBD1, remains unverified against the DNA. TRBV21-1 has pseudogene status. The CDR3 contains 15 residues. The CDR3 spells CASSKVLARAIGQYF. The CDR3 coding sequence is TGTGCCAGCAGCAAGGTTTTGGCCAGGGCTATCGGGCAGTACTTC.

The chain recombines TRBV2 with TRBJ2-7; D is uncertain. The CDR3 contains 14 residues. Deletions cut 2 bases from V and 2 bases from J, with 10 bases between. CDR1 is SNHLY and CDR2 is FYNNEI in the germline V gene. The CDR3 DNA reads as TGTGCCAGCAGTGAATCTTGGTGGACCTACGAGCAGTACTTC. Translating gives CASSESWWTYEQYF.

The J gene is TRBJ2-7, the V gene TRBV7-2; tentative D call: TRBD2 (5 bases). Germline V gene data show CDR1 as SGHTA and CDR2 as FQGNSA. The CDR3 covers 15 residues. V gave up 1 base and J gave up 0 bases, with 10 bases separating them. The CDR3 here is CASSLGPGSSYEQYF. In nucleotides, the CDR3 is TGTGCCAGCAGCTTAGGTCCGGGAAGCTCCTACGAGCAGTACTTC.

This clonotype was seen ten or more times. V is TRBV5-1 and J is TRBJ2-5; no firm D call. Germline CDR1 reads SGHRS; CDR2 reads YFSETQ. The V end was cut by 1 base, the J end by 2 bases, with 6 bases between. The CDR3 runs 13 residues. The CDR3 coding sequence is TGCGCCAGCAGCTTGATGGCGCAAGAGACCCAGTACTTC. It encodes CASSLMAQETQYF.